The TCR beta chain described here comes from a study of T cell repertoires in cytomegalovirus infection. Trimming took 4 bases from V and 2 from J; bases not matched to a gene: 3. Germline V lookup: CDR1 ENHRY, CDR2 SYGVKD. The CDR3 sequence is 15 residues long. Using its own MiXCR run on the reads, TCRdb lists one record per CDR3 protein. The table includes more than 85,000 distinct CDR3 sequences, about a quarter detected once. V is TRBV10-3 and J is TRBJ2-2, with 8 bases aligning to TRBD1. The sample consisted of CD8+ T cells from PBMCs. The receptor's source is a human donor in good health (CMV status not recorded). Some clones in this sample may be carry-over from other donors' samples. CDR3 coding DNA: TGTGCCATCAGTGCCCAGGGGGCCAACACCGGGGAGCTGTTTTTT. Translating gives CAISAQGANTGELFF.